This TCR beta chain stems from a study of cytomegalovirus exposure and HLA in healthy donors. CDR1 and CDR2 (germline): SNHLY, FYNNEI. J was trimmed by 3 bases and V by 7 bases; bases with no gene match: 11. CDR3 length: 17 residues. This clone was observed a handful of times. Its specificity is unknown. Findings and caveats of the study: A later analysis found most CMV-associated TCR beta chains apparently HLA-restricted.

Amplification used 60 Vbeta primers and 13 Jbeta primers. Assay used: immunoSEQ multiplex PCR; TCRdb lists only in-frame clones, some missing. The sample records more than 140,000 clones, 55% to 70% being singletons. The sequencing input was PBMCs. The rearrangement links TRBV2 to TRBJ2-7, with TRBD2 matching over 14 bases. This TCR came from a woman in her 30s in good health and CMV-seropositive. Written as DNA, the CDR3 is TGTGCCAGCACCAGGGGGACTAGCGGGAGAAGATACTACGAGCAGTACTTC. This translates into CASTRGTSGRRYYEQYF. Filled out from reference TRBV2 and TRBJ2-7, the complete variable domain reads EPEVTQTPSHQVTQMGQEVILRCVPISNHLYFYWYRQILGQKVEFLVSFYNNEISEKSEIFDDQFSVERPDGSNFTLKIRSTKLEDSAMYFCASTRGTSGRRYYEQYFGPGTRLTVT.